Listed below are T cell receptor beta chains from one sample, sequenced in a study of healthy donors' naive CD4 and CD8 T cells. TCRdb re-derived calls from the reads in MiXCR, one entry per CDR3 protein. The data contain around 200,000 distinct CDR3 sequences, nearly 75% of them singletons. Sequencing was done on a sample of naive CD4+ and CD8+ T cells sorted from blood, pooled from several donors. These receptors originate from a pool of human donors in good health; the sample pools cells from several healthy donors. CDR3s include the opening cysteine and the closing phenylalanine or tryptophan. Each record gives: V gene, clone size, D gene, J gene, CDR3 DNA, CDR3 protein. The D gene is left open where the match is weak. The listing skips clone size in some rows; elsewhere it reads once, few, many or a size class.

TRBV27,.,.,TRBJ2-2,TGTGCCAGCAGTCTATGGGCGAACACCGGGGAGCTGTTTTTT,CASSLWANTGELFF
TRBV12-3/TRBV12-4,.,.,TRBJ1-1,TGTGCCAGCAGTTGGACACCGAACACTGAAGCTTTCTTT,CASSWTPNTEAFF
TRBV29-1,few,TRBD1,TRBJ1-3,TGCAGCGTTGAAGATTGGTCGGGACAGAGCTCTGGAAACACCATATATTTT,CSVEDWSGQSSGNTIYF
TRBV19,few,.,TRBJ1-2,TGTGCCAGTAGTATGGTGGGAAGCTACACCTTC,CASSMVGSYTF
TRBV18,.,TRBD1,TRBJ2-7,TGTGCCAGCTCACCACTACCGACAGGGTCCGGCGAGCAGTACTTC,CASSPLPTGSGEQYF
TRBV11-1,few,TRBD1,TRBJ1-1,TGTGCCAGCAGCCCTCGACAGGGTTGGGAAGCTTTCTTT,CASSPRQGWEAFF
TRBV5-4,.,TRBD2,TRBJ2-1,TGTGCCAGCAGCTCGTGGACTAGCGCGTACAATGAGCAGTTCTTC,CASSSWTSAYNEQFF
TRBV11-2,.,.,TRBJ1-5,TGTGCCAGCAGCTTAGATAGAGATAGGGCGTATCAGCCCCAGCATTTT,CASSLDRDRAYQPQHF
TRBV11-2,.,.,TRBJ2-7,TGTGCCAGCAGCCGGGCCTACGAGCAGTACTTC,CASSRAYEQYF
TRBV4-2,once,TRBD2,TRBJ2-1,TGTGCCAGCAGCCTGACGGGAGGAACGTGGGATGAGCAGTTCTTC,CASSLTGGTWDEQFF
TRBV20-1,.,TRBD2,TRBJ2-7,TGCAGTGCCCGGAAACTAGCGGGACTGAACGAGCAGTACTTC,CSARKLAGLNEQYF
TRBV29-1,few,.,TRBJ2-3,TGCAGCGTTGGGCAGGGCGCGCAGTATTTT,CSVGQGAQYF
TRBV6-5,.,.,TRBJ1-6,TGTGCCAGCAGTGAAATGGGTAATTCACCCCTCCACTTT,CASSEMGNSPLHF
TRBV6-5,.,TRBD2,TRBJ2-7,TGTGCCAGCAGTTCCGAACTAGCGGGATGGGACGAGCAGTACTTC,CASSSELAGWDEQYF
TRBV5-1,.,.,TRBJ1-1,TGCGCCAGCAGCTCCGAGCAGGGAACGGGGACTGAAGCTTTCTTT,CASSSEQGTGTEAFF
TRBV29-1,.,TRBD1,TRBJ2-1,TGCAGCGCACTACAGGGGAAGGTTAACAATGAGCAGTTCTTC,CSALQGKVNNEQFF
TRBV30,.,TRBD1,TRBJ1-2,TGTGCCTGGAACAGGGGACTCGGTGAAGGCTACACCTTC,CAWNRGLGEGYTF
TRBV7-8,.,TRBD2,TRBJ2-7,TGTGCCAGCAGCAGGACTAGCGGGGGCCTCAACTCCTACGAGCAGTACTTC,CASSRTSGGLNSYEQYF
TRBV19,.,TRBD1,TRBJ1-5,TGTGCCAGTAGTAATGCCAGGGGGTATAGCAATCAGCCCCAGCATTTT,CASSNARGYSNQPQHF
TRBV29-1,few,TRBD1,TRBJ1-2,TGCAGCGTTCCGGGACAGGGCTTTGGCTACACCTTC,CSVPGQGFGYTF
TRBV4-3,.,.,TRBJ2-2,TGCGCCAGCAGCCCGGACCCACGGGGTGACACCGGGGAGCTGTTTTTT,CASSPDPRGDTGELFF
TRBV20-1,.,TRBD1,TRBJ2-7,TGCAGTGCTACGAACAGGGGGCAGGACTACGAGCAGTACTTC,CSATNRGQDYEQYF
TRBV27,.,.,TRBJ1-4,TGTGCCAGCACAGGGATGCCGGGTGAAGAAAAACTGTTTTTT,CASTGMPGEEKLFF
TRBV7-2,.,.,TRBJ2-1,TGTGCCAGCAGCCAAAAATCCTACTCCTACAATGAGCAGTTCTTC,CASSQKSYSYNEQFF
TRBV5-1,.,TRBD2,TRBJ2-1,TGTGCCAGCGGGATGGGACCCGGGGACAATGAGCAGTTCTTC,CASGMGPGDNEQFF
TRBV27,once,.,TRBJ1-5,TGTGCCAGCAGTTTCGTGGACCGTCTAGGGCCCCAGCATTTT,CASSFVDRLGPQHF
TRBV19,once,.,TRBJ1-2,TGTGCCAGTACCCCCGGGTTTTTGAGTGGTAACTATGGCTACACCTTC,CASTPGFLSGNYGYTF
TRBV24-1,.,.,TRBJ1-2,TGTGCCACCAGTGGGGGGACGGGGATCTATGGCTACACCTTC,CATSGGTGIYGYTF
TRBV29-1,.,.,TRBJ2-5,TGCAGCGTTGGAGACCCCGTCCAAGAGACCCAGTACTTC,CSVGDPVQETQYF